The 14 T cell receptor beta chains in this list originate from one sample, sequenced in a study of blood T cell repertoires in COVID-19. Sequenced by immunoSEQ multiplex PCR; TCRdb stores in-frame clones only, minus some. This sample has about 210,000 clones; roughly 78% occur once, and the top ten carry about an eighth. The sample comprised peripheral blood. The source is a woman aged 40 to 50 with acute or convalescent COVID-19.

The CDR3, as DNA: TGTGCCAGCAGCTTTGACAGTTATCAGCCCCAGCATTTT. Amino acid sequence: CASSFDSYQPQHF. The chain uses TRBV14 and TRBJ1-5; tentatively, D is TRBD1 (5 bases). V was pared by 5 bases and J by 5 bases, with 10 bases between. In germline, CDR1 is SGHDN, CDR2 FVKESK. The CDR3 loop spans 13 amino acids.

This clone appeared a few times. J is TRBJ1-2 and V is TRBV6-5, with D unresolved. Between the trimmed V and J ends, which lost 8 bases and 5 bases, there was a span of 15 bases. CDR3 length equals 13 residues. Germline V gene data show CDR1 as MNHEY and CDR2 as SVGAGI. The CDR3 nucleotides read TGTGCCAGCGCCCCGGCAGGATTGTATGGCTACACCTTC. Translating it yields CASAPAGLYGYTF.

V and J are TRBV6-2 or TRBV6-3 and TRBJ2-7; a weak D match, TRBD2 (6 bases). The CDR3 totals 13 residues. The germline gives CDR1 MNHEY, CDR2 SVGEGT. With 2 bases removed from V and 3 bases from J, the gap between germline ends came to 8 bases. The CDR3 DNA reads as TGTGCCAGCAGTTACCGGCGGGACTACGAGCAGTACTTC. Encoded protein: CASSYRRDYEQYF.

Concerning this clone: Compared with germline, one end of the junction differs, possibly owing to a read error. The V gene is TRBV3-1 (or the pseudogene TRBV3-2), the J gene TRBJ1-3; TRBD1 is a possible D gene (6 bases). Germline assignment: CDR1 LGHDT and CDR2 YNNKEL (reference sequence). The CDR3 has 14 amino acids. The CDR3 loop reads CASRVTGTGDTIYF. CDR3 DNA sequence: TGTGCCAGCAGAGTGACAGGTACTGGAGACACCATATATTTT.

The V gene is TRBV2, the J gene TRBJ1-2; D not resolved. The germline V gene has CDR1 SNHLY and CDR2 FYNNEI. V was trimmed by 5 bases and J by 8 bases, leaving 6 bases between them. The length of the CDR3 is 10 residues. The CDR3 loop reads CASSSLGYTF. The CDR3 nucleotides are TGTGCCAGCAGTTCTCTAGGCTACACCTTC.

CDR3: CASSPPGLELREQYF. The CDR3 bases are TGTGCCAGCAGTCCTCCGGGACTAGAACTTCGCGAGCAGTACTTC. The rearrangement links TRBV27 to TRBJ2-7; 8 bases agree with TRBD2. Looked up from germline, CDR1 is MNHEY and CDR2 is SMNVEV (reference sequence). CDR3 length equals 15 residues. J was trimmed by 6 bases and V by 5 bases; bases with no gene match: 12.

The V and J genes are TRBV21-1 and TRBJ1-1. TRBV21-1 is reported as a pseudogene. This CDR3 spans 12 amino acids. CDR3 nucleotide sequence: TGTGCCAGCAGCAAAGCGCGCGTTGAAGCTTTCTTT. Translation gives CASSKARVEAFF.

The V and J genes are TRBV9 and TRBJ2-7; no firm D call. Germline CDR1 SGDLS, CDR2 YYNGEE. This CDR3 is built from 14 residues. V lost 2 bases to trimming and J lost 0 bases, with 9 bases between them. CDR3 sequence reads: CASSVGGFSYEQYF. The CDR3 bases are TGTGCCAGCAGCGTTGGCGGCTTCTCCTACGAGCAGTACTTC. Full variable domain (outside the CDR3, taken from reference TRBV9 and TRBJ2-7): DSGVTQTPKHLITATGQRVTLRCSPRSGDLSVYWYQQSLDQGLQFLIQYYNGEERAKGNILERFSAQQFPDLHSELNLSSLELGDSALYFCASSVGGFSYEQYFGPGTRLTVT.

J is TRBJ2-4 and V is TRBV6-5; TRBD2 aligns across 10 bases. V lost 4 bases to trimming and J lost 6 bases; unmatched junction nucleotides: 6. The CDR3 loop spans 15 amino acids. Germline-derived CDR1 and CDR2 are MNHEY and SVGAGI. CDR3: CASSSPGLATNIQYF. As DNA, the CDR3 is TGTGCCAGCAGTTCCCCGGGACTAGCGACAAACATTCAGTACTTC.

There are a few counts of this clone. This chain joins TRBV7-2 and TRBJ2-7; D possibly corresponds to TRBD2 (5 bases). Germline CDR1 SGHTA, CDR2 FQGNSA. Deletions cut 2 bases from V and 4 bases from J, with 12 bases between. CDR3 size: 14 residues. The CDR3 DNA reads TGTGCCAGCAGCTTAAAGGCGGGTCCTTACGAGCAGTACTTC. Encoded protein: CASSLKAGPYEQYF.

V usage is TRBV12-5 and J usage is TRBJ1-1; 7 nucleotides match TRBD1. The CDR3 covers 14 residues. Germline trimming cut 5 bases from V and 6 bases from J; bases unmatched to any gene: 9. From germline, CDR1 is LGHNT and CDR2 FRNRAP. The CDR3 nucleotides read TGTGCTAGTGGTCCCGGACAGGTGGGACCTGAAGCTTTCTTT. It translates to CASGPGQVGPEAFF.

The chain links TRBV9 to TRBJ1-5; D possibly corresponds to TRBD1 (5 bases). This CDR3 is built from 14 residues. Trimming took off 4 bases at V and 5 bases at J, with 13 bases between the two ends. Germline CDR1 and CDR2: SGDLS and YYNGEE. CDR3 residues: CASSLTESHQPQHF. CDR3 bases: TGTGCCAGCAGCCTGACAGAATCCCATCAGCCCCAGCATTTT.

The CDR3 protein is CATSIGQQNQPQHF. CDR3 sequence (DNA): TGTGCCACCAGCATAGGACAACAAAATCAGCCCCAGCATTTT. V usage is TRBV15 and J usage is TRBJ1-5; a weak D match, TRBD1 (5 bases). The germline gives CDR1 LNHNV, CDR2 YYDKDF (reference sequence). Trimming cost V 4 bases and J 4 bases, with 11 bases left between them. The CDR3 consists of 14 residues.

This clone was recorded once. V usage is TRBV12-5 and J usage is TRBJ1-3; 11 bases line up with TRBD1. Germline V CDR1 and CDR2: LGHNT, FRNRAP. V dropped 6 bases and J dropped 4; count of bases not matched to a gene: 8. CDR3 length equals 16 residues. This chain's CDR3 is CASGNGQGAPGNTIYF. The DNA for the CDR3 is TGTGCTAGTGGAAACGGACAGGGGGCGCCGGGAAACACCATATATTTT.